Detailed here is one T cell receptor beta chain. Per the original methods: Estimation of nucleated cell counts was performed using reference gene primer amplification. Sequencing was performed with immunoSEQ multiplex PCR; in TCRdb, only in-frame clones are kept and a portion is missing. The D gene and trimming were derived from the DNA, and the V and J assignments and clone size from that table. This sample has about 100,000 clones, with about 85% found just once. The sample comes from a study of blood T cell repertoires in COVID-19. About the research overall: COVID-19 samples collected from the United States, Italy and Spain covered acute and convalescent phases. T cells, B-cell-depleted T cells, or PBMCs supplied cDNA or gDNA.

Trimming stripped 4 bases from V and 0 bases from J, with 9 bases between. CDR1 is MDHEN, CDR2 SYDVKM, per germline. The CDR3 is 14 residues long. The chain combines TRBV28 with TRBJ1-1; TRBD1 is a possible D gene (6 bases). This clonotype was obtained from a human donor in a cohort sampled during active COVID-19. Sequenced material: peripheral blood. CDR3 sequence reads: CASSSTGVNTEAFF. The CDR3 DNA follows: TGTGCCAGCAGTTCGACAGGCGTGAACACTGAAGCTTTCTTT. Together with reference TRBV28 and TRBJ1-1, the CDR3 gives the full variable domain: DVKVTQSSRYLVKRTGEKVFLECVQDMDHENMFWYRQDPGLGLRLIYFSYDVKMKEKGDIPEGYSVSREKKERFSLILESASTNQTSMYLCASSSTGVNTEAFFGQGTRLTVV.